The entry below describes one T cell receptor beta chain. Here immunoSEQ multiplex PCR was the method, and the copy in TCRdb shows in-frame clones only, minus some. Of fewer than 200,000 clones listed, approximately 94% are singletons. The data derive from a study of OX40 agonist ivuxolimab in advanced cancers. The specimen was CD4+ or CD8+ T cells sorted from blood, collected in a trial of the OX40 agonist ivuxolimab. This TCR derives from an adult with an advanced solid tumor such as melanoma, head and neck, liver or kidney cancer.

CDR3 region: CASSQQQDQPQHF. In nucleotides, the CDR3 is TGTGCCAGCAGCCAGCAACAGGATCAGCCCCAGCATTTT. The rearrangement joins TRBV6-5 to TRBJ1-5, with D tentatively TRBD1 (5 bases). Between the trimmed V and J ends, which lost 6 bases and 5 bases, there was a span of 11 bases. Germline CDR1 is MNHEY and CDR2 is SVGAGI. The CDR3 spans 13 residues.